One and the same sample provided the 20 T cell receptor beta chains below, sequenced in a study of shared clonotypes between healthy human individuals. Sequenced by immunoSEQ multiplex PCR; TCRdb stores in-frame clones only, minus some. The sample carries roughly 2.5 million clones, roughly 92% recorded once. The sample comprised naive CD4+ T cells sorted from blood. Subset specified: CD45RA+ positively selected. The receptor source for this set is a man younger than 35 in good health.

The chain has TRBV10-1 and TRBJ2-3, with TRBD1 as a possible D gene (6 bases). The CDR3 is made up of 17 amino acids. The germline V gene has CDR1 WNHNN and CDR2 SYGVQD (reference sequence). V was clipped by 0 bases and J by 1 base, with 14 bases between them. The CDR3 here is CASSESILGAGTDTQYF. The DNA of the CDR3 is TGCGCCAGCAGTGAGTCGATTTTGGGGGCTGGCACAGATACGCAGTATTTT.

V gene TRBV7-2 combines with J gene TRBJ2-5; D ambiguous. The CDR3 extends over 15 amino acids. Per germline, CDR1 SGHTA and CDR2 FQGNSA. V lost 3 bases and J 2 bases, leaving 13 bases between the germline ends. The CDR3 protein is CASSFYPGGQETQYF. In DNA, the CDR3 is TGTGCCAGCAGCTTTTACCCCGGCGGTCAAGAGACCCAGTACTTC.

The chain is built from TRBV5-1 and TRBJ2-7; the D is unclear. Germline CDR1 SGHRS, CDR2 YFSETQ. Trimming stripped 0 bases from V and 2 bases from J, with 9 bases between. The CDR3 covers 14 residues. Written as DNA, the CDR3 is TGCGCCAGCAGCTTGGTACAGACTGCCTACGAGCAGTACTTC. Translated, it gives CASSLVQTAYEQYF.

The J gene is TRBJ1-2, the V gene TRBV7-2, with D possibly TRBD1 on 6 matching bases. Trimming left V 1 base short and J 2 bases short, with 11 bases between. The CDR3 runs to 15 residues. Germline CDR1 is SGHTA and CDR2 is FQGNSA. For the CDR3, the DNA is TGTGCCAGCAGCTTAGAACAGGGAAAAAACTATGGCTACACCTTC. Its protein product is CASSLEQGKNYGYTF.

The V call is TRBV5-1, the J call TRBJ1-1; TRBD1 aligns across 8 bases. The CDR3 spans 15 residues. The junction had 9 bases not matched to a gene; V was cut back by 4 bases and J by 4 bases. Germline V gene data show CDR1 as SGHRS and CDR2 as YFSETQ. The CDR3 sequence is CASSLFQGAGTEAFF. As DNA, the CDR3 is TGCGCCAGCAGCCTTTTCCAGGGGGCAGGCACTGAAGCTTTCTTT.

Comments on this clone: Within the sample, other DNA sequences also encode this same CDR3. The gene calls are TRBV6-5 and TRBJ1-2; a weak D match, TRBD1 (5 bases). The V end was cut by 2 bases, the J end by 4 bases, with 8 bases between. The CDR3 sequence is 13 residues long. The germline CDR1 and CDR2 sequences are MNHEY and SVGAGI. The CDR3 spells CASSYGGSYGYTF. CDR3 DNA: TGTGCCAGCAGTTACGGGGGGAGCTATGGCTACACCTTC.

This clone has only one observation. The chain couples TRBV5-6 to TRBJ2-5; 12 bases agree with TRBD2. Trimming removed 3 bases from V and 2 bases from J; junction bases left unmatched: 8. Germline CDR1 and CDR2: SGHDT and YYEEEE. This CDR3 is 17 amino acids long. CDR3 sequence: CASSSLTSGRTQETQYF. The CDR3 DNA reads as TGTGCCAGCAGCTCCCTGACTAGCGGGAGAACACAAGAGACCCAGTACTTC.

This chain links TRBV10-3 with TRBJ2-3; 9 nucleotides line up with TRBD2. The CDR3 has 15 residues. V was clipped by 2 bases and J by 5 bases; unmatched bases: 5. The germline gives CDR1 ENHRY, CDR2 SYGVKD. The CDR3 DNA follows: TGTGCCATCAGTGAGCGCGGGGGGGCCGGAGATACGCAGTATTTT. Its translation: CAISERGGAGDTQYF.

The V gene is TRBV5-1, the J gene TRBJ1-1; D is unclear. The V end was cut by 1 base, the J end by 6 bases, with 10 bases between. Germline assignment: CDR1 SGHRS and CDR2 YFSETQ. The CDR3 is 13 amino acids. The CDR3 nucleotides are TGCGCCAGCAGCTTGCCCTCCACGGCTGAAGCTTTCTTT. It is translated as CASSLPSTAEAFF.

This chain uses TRBV7-2 with TRBJ2-5; 9 nucleotides align to TRBD2. The CDR3 is 19 amino acids. Germline loops: CDR1 SGHTA, CDR2 FQGNSA. The V segment lost 0 bases and the J segment 2 bases; nucleotides outside the gene matches: 13. CDR3 sequence: CASSLALLAGRKQQETQYF. The CDR3 region has the DNA TGTGCCAGCAGCTTAGCGCTTCTAGCGGGAAGAAAACAACAAGAGACCCAGTACTTC.

The gene calls are TRBV7-3 and TRBJ2-6, with D unclear. This CDR3 contains 15 residues. CDR1 SGHTA and CDR2 FQGTGA come from the germline V gene. V lost 2 bases, J lost 3 bases, and 8 bases lay in between. CDR3 sequence reads: CASSLLGFGANVLTF. In DNA form, the CDR3 reads TGTGCCAGCAGCTTACTAGGGTTTGGGGCCAACGTCCTGACTTTC.

The rearrangement joins TRBV5-4 to TRBJ2-7; 7 positions agree with TRBD1. J gave up 3 bases and V 3 bases, and 6 bases lay outside the gene matches. The germline V gene has CDR1 SGHNT and CDR2 YYREEE (reference sequence). CDR3 length: 14 residues. CDR3 coding DNA: TGTGCCAGCAGCTCGACAGGGTCAAACTACGAGCAGTACTTC. Its translation is CASSSTGSNYEQYF.

This chain connects TRBV25-1 to TRBJ1-1; D ambiguous. The germline V gene has CDR1 MGHDK and CDR2 SYGVNS. The CDR3 covers 14 residues. Trimming removed 3 bases at V and 1 base at J, with 9 bases between. The CDR3 DNA reads TGTGCCAGCAGTGACGGACGGCGGAACACTGAAGCTTTCTTT. Translated, it gives CASSDGRRNTEAFF.

Concerning this clone itself: The sample contains more than one DNA sequence encoding this CDR3. The chain carries TRBV5-1 and TRBJ1-1; possible D gene TRBD1, 5 bases. The CDR3 covers 14 residues. Trimming removed 4 bases at V and 0 bases at J, with 10 bases between. Germline V lookup: CDR1 SGHRS, CDR2 YFSETQ. The CDR3 nucleotides are TGCGCCAGCAGCCTTTCAGGGATGAACACTGAAGCTTTCTTT. Translated: CASSLSGMNTEAFF.

CDR3 DNA sequence: TGTGCCAGCAGTTTCATGGACAGGGGAGGTGAGCAGTTCTTC. It translates to CASSFMDRGGEQFF. The V gene is TRBV28, the J gene TRBJ2-1, with TRBD1 matching 9 bases. The junction had 6 bases not matched to a gene; V was cut back by 3 bases and J by 9 bases. The CDR3 length is 14 residues. CDR1 is MDHEN, CDR2 SYDVKM, per germline.

The chain uses TRBV7-9 and TRBJ1-1, with D tentatively TRBD1 (5 bases). Trimming removed 8 bases from V and 2 bases from J, with 15 bases in between. CDR3 length: 14 residues. Germline V gene data show CDR1 as SEHNR and CDR2 as FQNEAQ (reference sequence). This CDR3 reads CASRRGGSNTEAFF. Written as DNA, the CDR3 is TGTGCCAGCCGGAGGGGCGGCAGTAACACTGAAGCTTTCTTT.

Only one count was recorded for this clone. V and J are TRBV6-1 and TRBJ1-6; 8 nucleotides align to TRBD1. The CDR3 is 16 amino acids. Germline assignment: CDR1 MNHNS and CDR2 SASEGT. J was trimmed by 6 bases and V by 4 bases; bases with no gene match: 8. The CDR3 coding sequence is TGTGCCAGCAGTGGAGCAGGGGGCGGAGGTAATTCACCCCTCCACTTT. Its translation is CASSGAGGGGNSPLHF.

V is TRBV19 and J is TRBJ2-7; no firm D call. Germline lookup yields CDR1 LNHDA and CDR2 SQIVND (reference sequence). V shed 3 bases and J shed 2 bases, with 8 bases lying between them. The CDR3 covers 13 residues. CDR3 amino acids: CASSMGLAYEQYF. Here the CDR3 DNA reads TGTGCCAGTAGTATGGGGTTAGCCTACGAGCAGTACTTC.

V is TRBV30 and J is TRBJ2-2; D may be TRBD1 (5 bases). The germline V gene has CDR1 GTSNPN and CDR2 SVGIG (reference sequence). This CDR3 comprises 15 residues. The ends were cut back, 5 bases at V and 1 base at J, with 14 bases in the middle. The CDR3, as DNA: TGTGCCTGGGTGCTAAGGGGTCGGAACACCGGGGAGCTGTTTTTT. This sequence encodes CAWVLRGRNTGELFF.

The chain links TRBV19 to TRBJ2-7, with D possibly called TRBD1 or TRBD2 (6 bases each). The germline CDR1 and CDR2 sequences are LNHDA and SQIVND (reference sequence). CDR3 size: 15 residues. Trimming cost V 5 bases and J 4 bases, with 18 bases left between them. CDR3 sequence: CASSFRAQGRYEQYF. CDR3 DNA: TGTGCCAGTAGTTTCCGGGCTCAGGGGAGGTACGAGCAGTACTTC.